This TCR beta chain was obtained from a study of vaccination effects on CD4 cells after COVID-19. Study as a whole: Participants completed two doses of the BNT162b2 or mRNA-1273 vaccine.

The CDR3 is made up of 17 amino acids. V was clipped by 5 bases and J by 1 base; unmatched bases: 12. Germline V gives CDR1 LNHDA, CDR2 SQIVND (reference sequence). Whole-study findings and limits: Early post-infection timepoints were missing from the study, which also had few convalescent patients.

The method was immunoSEQ multiplex PCR; TCRdb's version includes in-frame clones alone and lacks a portion of them. This sample has around 83,000 clones; around 74% occur once, and the top ten carry 1.5% to 2%. To note about this clone: Its specificity is unknown.

Sequencing was preceded by expansion of antigen-specific CD4+ T cells with viral peptide pools in the ViraFEST assay. When nine to ten days of culture had elapsed, CD4+ T cells were isolated. The researchers cultured 1.9 million or so PBMC per well with 8 to 10 IU/ml IL-2 and roughly 9.2 ug/ml peptides. Days 3 and 7 were when half the medium was replaced with IL-2 medium. V usage is TRBV19 and J usage is TRBJ2-3, with 7 nucleotides matching TRBD1. Material: CD4+ T cells from PBMCs cultured with HCoV-229E spike peptides, obtained before COVID-19 vaccination. The TCR comes from a human donor who received a COVID-19 vaccine. The CDR3 region has the DNA TGTGCCAGTAGTGGAGGCCTGGGACAGTTCGGCACAGATACGCAGTATTTT. Its protein product is CASSGGLGQFGTDTQYF.